A selection of T cell receptor beta chains follows, all from one sample in a study of blood T cell repertoires in COVID-19. Assay used: immunoSEQ multiplex PCR; TCRdb lists only in-frame clones, some missing. Among 200,000 to 250,000 clones, almost 85% were seen once, and the ten largest hold 2% to 3%. The sequencing input was peripheral blood. Receptors were obtained from a woman in her 70s with COVID-19, enrolled during active disease. The CDR3 runs from the conserved cysteine through the conserved F or W. The D gene is left open where the match is weak. For some rows the clone size is stated as once, few or many, or as a class when expanded; others skip it.

>.|TRBV6-6|TRBJ1-2|.
TGTGCCAGCAGAACGGCGACAGGAAGGGGGTATGGCTACACCTTC
CASRTATGRGYGYTF
>.|TRBV18|TRBJ2-7|.
TGTGCCAGCGCAAACGGGAGTTCCTACGAGCAGTACTTC
CASANGSSYEQYF
>.|TRBV6-5|TRBJ2-2|.
TGTGCCAGCAGTTCCACAGGGTATGGCCCCACCGGGGAGCTGTTTTTT
CASSSTGYGPTGELFF
>TRBD1|TRBV6-4|TRBJ1-5|.
TGTGCCAGCAGTGACCCAGGACAGGGGCGCAGGATGAGCAATCAGCCCCAGCATTTT
CASSDPGQGRRMSNQPQHF
>TRBD1|TRBV5-8|TRBJ1-2|.
TGTGCCAGCAACGCGCTGACAGGGGGCGCCGGTGGCTACACCTTC
CASNALTGGAGGYTF
>.|TRBV28|TRBJ2-1|.
TGTGCCAGCAGTCTCCCGCAGACTAGGATCAATGAGCAGTTCTTC
CASSLPQTRINEQFF
>TRBD1|TRBV3-1/TRBV3-2|TRBJ1-2|.
TGTGCCAGCAGCCCAGGGACAGGGCAGGATGGCTACACCTTC
CASSPGTGQDGYTF
>TRBD1|TRBV24-1|TRBJ1-5|.
TGTGCCACCAGTGATTCTCGGACAGGGCCTCAGCCCCAGCATTTT
CATSDSRTGPQPQHF
>.|TRBV2|TRBJ1-2|.
TGTGCCAGCACCCGGAGAGGGTTTGGCTACACCTTC
CASTRRGFGYTF
>TRBD1|TRBV4-1|TRBJ1-1|.
TGCGCCAGCAGCCAGGACCCGGGACAGGGGATAGGGGGCACTGAAGCTTTCTTT
CASSQDPGQGIGGTEAFF
>TRBD1|TRBV11-3|TRBJ1-2|.
TGTGCCAGCAGGGGCCAACAGGGGGCTGGCTACACCTTC
CASRGQQGAGYTF
>.|TRBV15|TRBJ1-5|.
TGTGCCACCAGCAGAGATTTGGGGGGTATTCAGCCCCAGCATTTT
CATSRDLGGIQPQHF
>TRBD1|TRBV6-2/TRBV6-3|TRBJ1-2|once
TGTGCCAGCAGCGGGGGACAGGACGTCGGCTACACCTTC
CASSGGQDVGYTF